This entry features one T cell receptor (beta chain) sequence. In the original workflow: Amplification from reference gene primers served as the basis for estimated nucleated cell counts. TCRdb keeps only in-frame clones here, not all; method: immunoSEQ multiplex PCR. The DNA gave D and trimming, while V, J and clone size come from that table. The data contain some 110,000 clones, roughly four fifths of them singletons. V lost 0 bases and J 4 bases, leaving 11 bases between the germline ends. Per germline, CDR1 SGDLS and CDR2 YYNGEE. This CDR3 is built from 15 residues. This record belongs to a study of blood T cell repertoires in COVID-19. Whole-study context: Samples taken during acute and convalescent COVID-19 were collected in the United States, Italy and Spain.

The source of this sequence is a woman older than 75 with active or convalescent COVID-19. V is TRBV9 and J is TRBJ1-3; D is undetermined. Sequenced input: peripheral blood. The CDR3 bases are TGTGCCAGCAGCGTAGTGGCGGCCTCCGGAAACACCATATATTTT. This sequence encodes CASSVVAASGNTIYF.